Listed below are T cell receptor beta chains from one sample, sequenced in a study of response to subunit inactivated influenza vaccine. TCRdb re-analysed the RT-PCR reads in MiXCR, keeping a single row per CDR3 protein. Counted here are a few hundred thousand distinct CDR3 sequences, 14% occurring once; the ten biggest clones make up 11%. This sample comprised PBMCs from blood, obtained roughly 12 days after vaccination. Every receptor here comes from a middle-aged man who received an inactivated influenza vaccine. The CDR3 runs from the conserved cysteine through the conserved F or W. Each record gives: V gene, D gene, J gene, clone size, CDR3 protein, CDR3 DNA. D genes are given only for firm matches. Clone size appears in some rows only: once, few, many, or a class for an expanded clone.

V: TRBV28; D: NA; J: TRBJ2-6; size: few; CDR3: CASSRSLWALTF; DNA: TGTGCCAGCAGCCGTTCCCTGTGGGCACTGACTTTC
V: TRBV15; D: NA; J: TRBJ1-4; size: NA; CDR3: CATEEATNEKLFF; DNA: TGTGCCACCGAAGAAGCAACTAATGAAAAACTGTTTTTT
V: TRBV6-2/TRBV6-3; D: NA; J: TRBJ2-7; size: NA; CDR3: CASSYAITKRQYF; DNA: TGTGCCAGCAGTTACGCCATCACCAAAAGGCAGTACTTC
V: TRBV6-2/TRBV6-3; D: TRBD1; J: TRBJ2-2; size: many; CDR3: CASISAGTVDTGELFF; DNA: TGTGCCAGCATCTCCGCCGGGACAGTGGACACCGGGGAGCTGTTTTTT
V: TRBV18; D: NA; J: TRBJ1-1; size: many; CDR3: CASQPGATNTEAFF; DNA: TGTGCCAGCCAACCGGGGGCGACGAACACTGAAGCTTTCTTT
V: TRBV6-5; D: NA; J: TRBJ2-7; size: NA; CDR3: CASSYSSRGRDLYEQYF; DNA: TGTGCCAGCAGTTACTCGAGTCGGGGTAGGGACCTCTACGAGCAGTACTTC
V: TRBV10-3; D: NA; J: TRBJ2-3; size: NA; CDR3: CAISESGPFSTDTQYF; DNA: TGTGCCATCAGTGAGTCGGGACCGTTCAGCACAGATACGCAGTATTTT
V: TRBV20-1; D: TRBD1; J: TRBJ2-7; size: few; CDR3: CSARPGQGEQYF; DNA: TGCAGTGCTAGACCTGGACAGGGAGAGCAGTACTTC
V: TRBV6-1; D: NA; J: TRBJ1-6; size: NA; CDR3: CASSRTDSSNSPLHF; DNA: TGTGCCAGCAGTCGTACGGACAGCTCGAATTCACCCCTCCACTTT
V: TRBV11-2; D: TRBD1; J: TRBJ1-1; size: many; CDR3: CASSAFADRVDTEAFF; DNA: TGTGCCAGCAGCGCTTTCGCGGACAGGGTGGACACTGAAGCTTTCTTT
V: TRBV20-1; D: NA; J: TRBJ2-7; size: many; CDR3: CSARDRPRRGEQYF; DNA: TGCAGTGCTAGAGATAGGCCCCGTCGGGGCGAGCAGTACTTC
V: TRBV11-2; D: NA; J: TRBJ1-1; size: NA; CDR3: CASSSEGRVGTEAFF; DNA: TGTGCCAGCAGCTCAGAGGGCCGCGTGGGCACTGAAGCTTTCTTT
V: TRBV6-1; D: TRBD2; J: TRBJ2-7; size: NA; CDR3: CASRGLAGGRPYEQYF; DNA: TGTGCCAGCCGGGGACTAGCGGGGGGGCGACCCTACGAGCAGTACTTC
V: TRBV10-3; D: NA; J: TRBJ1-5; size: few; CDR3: CAIRQTTDQPQHF; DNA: TGTGCCATCAGACAGACAACGGATCAGCCCCAGCATTTT
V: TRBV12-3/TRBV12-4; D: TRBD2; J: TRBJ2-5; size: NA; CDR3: CASSSRLAEKLGTQYF; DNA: TGTGCCAGCAGTTCCCGACTAGCAGAGAAATTGGGAACCCAGTACTTC
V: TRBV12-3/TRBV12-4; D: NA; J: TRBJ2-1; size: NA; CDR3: CASRGLAGHEQFF; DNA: TGTGCCAGCAGAGGGCTGGCGGGACATGAGCAGTTCTTC
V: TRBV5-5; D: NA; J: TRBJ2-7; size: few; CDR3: CASSLVGINEQYF; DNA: TGTGCCAGCAGCTTGGTTGGGATCAACGAGCAGTACTTC
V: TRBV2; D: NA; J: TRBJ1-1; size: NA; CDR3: CASTEYRENTEAFF; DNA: TGTGCCAGCACCGAGTACAGGGAGAACACTGAAGCTTTCTTT
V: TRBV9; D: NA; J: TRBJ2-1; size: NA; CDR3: CASSVGGGTTPNEQFF; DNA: TGTGCCAGCAGCGTGGGAGGGGGCACCACCCCCAATGAGCAGTTCTTC
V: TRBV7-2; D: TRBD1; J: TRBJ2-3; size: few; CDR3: CASSPAGQGAGDTQYF; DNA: TGTGCCAGCAGCCCCGCTGGACAGGGGGCTGGAGATACGCAGTATTTT
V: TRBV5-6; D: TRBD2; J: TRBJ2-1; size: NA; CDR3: CASSLWGASGYSYNEQFF; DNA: TGTGCCAGCAGCTTGTGGGGGGCTAGCGGGTACTCCTACAATGAGCAGTTCTTC
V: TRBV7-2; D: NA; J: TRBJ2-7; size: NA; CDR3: CASSRVRTGLEYF; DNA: TGTGCCAGCAGCAGAGTCCGGACCGGCTTGGAGTACTTC
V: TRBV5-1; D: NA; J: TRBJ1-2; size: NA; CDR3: CASSLDGESGRYGYTF; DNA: TGCGCCAGCAGCTTGGACGGCGAATCAGGGAGGTACGGCTACACCTTC
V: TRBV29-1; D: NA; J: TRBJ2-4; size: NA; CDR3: CSVRLMQSQYF; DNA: TGCAGCGTTCGCTTAATGCAGTCACAGTACTTC
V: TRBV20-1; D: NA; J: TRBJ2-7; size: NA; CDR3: CSARWGPGSYEQYF; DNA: TGCAGTGCTAGGTGGGGACCGGGATCCTACGAGCAGTACTTC
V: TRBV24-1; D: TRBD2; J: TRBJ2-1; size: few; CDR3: CATSEPGTSGIWEQFF; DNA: TGTGCCACCAGTGAACCCGGGACTAGCGGGATATGGGAGCAGTTCTTC
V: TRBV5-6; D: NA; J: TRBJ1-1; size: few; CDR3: CASSLFGGNAYNLMNTEAFF; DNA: TGTGCCAGCAGCCTCTTTGGGGGGAACGCGTATAATTTAATGAACACTGAAGCTTTCTTT
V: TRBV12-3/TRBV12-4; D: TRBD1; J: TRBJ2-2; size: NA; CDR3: CASSLGDRGNTGELFF; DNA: TGTGCCAGCAGTTTAGGGGACAGGGGCAACACCGGGGAGCTGTTTTTT
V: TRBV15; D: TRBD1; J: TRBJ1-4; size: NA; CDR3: CATSRDPAGRGNEKLFF; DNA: TGTGCCACCAGCAGAGATCCCGCCGGCAGGGGGAATGAAAAACTGTTTTTT
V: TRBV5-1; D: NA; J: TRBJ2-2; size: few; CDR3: CASSLFGAGTGELFF; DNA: TGCGCCAGCAGCTTGTTTGGGGCAGGCACCGGGGAGCTGTTTTTT
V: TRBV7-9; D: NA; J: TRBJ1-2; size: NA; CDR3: CASSQPANYGYTF; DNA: TGTGCCAGCAGCCAGCCCGCAAACTATGGCTACACCTTC
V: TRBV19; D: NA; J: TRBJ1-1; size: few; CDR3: CASSMLGSTEAFF; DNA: TGTGCCAGTAGTATGTTGGGCTCCACTGAAGCTTTCTTT
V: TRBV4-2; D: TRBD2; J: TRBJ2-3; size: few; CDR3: CASSHSGGALDTQYF; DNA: TGTGCCAGCAGCCACAGCGGGGGGGCCTTGGATACGCAGTATTTT
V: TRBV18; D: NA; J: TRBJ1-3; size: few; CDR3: CASSPQQLNSGNTIYF; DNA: TGTGCCAGCTCACCCCAACAGCTCAACTCTGGAAACACCATATATTTT
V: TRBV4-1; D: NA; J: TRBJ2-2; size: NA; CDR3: CASSQPGRSNTGELFF; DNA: TGCGCCAGCAGCCAACCGGGACGGTCGAACACCGGGGAGCTGTTTTTT
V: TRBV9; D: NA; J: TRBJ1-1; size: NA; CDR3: CASSVALNTEAFF; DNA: TGTGCCAGCAGCGTGGCGTTGAACACTGAAGCTTTCTTT
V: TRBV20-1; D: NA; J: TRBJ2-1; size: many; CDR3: CSASPAFEFF; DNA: TGCAGTGCTAGCCCGGCTTTTGAGTTCTTC
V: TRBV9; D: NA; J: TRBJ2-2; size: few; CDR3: CASSAQTSGTGELFF; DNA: TGTGCCAGCAGCGCTCAAACGTCCGGCACCGGGGAGCTGTTTTTT
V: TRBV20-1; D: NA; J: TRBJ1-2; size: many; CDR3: CSASEGGGYTF; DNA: TGCAGTGCCTCGGAGGGGGGAGGCTACACCTTC
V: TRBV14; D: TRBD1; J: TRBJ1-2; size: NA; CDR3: CASSQGQGHGYTF; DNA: TGTGCCAGCAGCCAAGGACAGGGACATGGCTACACCTTC
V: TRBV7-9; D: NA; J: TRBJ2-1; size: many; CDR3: CASSQGPPEGFF; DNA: TGTGCCAGCAGCCAGGGGCCTCCAGAGGGGTTCTTC
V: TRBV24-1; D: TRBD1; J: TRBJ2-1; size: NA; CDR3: CATSDSTGGSEQFF; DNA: TGTGCCACCAGTGATTCTACAGGGGGTAGTGAGCAGTTCTTC
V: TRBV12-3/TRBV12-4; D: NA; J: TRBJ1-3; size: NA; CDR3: CASSRQAFSGNTIYF; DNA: TGTGCCAGCAGTCGACAGGCTTTCTCTGGAAACACCATATATTTT